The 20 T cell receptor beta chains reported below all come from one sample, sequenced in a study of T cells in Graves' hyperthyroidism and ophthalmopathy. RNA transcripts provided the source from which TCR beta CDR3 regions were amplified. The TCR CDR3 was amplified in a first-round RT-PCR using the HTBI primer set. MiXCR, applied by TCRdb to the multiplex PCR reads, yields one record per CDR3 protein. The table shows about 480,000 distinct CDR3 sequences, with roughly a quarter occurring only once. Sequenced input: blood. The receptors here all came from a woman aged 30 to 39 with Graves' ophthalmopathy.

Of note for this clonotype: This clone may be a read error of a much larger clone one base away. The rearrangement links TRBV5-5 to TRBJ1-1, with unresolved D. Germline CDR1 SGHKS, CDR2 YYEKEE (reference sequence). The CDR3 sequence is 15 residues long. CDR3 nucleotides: TGTGCCAGCGGCTTGGCGGTAACTTTGAACACTGAAGCTTTCTTT. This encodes CASGLAVTLNTEAFF.

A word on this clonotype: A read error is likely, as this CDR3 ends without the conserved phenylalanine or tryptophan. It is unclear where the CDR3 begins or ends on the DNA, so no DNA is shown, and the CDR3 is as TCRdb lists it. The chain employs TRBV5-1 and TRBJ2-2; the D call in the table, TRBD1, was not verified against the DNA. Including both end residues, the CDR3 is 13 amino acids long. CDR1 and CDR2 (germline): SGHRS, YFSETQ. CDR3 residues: CASSFGQPGELCL.

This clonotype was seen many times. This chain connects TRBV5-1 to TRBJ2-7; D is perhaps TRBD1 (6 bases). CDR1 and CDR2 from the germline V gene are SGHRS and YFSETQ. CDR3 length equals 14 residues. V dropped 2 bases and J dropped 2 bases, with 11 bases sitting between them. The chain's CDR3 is CASSFEDRPYEQYF. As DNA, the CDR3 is TGCGCCAGCAGCTTTGAGGACAGACCCTACGAGCAGTACTTC.

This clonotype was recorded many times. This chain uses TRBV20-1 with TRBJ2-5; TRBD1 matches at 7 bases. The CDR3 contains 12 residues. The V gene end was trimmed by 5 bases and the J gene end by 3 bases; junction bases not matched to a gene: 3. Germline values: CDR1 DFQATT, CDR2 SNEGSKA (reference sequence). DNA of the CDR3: TGCAGTGCTTCCGGGACAGAAGAGACCCAGTACTTC. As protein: CSASGTEETQYF.

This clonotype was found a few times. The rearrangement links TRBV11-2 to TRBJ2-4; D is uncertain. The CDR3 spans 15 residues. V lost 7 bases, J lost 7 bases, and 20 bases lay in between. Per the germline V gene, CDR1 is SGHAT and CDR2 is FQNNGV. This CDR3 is CASTTARVSPNIQYF. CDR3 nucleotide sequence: TGTGCCAGCACCACAGCTCGGGTTTCCCCTAACATTCAGTACTTC.

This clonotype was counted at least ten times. CDR3 amino acids: CASGAGQGAGTQYF. For the CDR3, the DNA is TGTGCCAGCGGCGCGGGACAGGGGGCCGGGACCCAGTACTTC. The J gene is TRBJ2-5, the V gene TRBV6-1; 12 nucleotides match TRBD1. V dropped 8 bases and J dropped 7; count of bases not matched to a gene: 8. The CDR3 extends over 14 amino acids. Germline V gene lookup returns CDR1 MNHNS and CDR2 SASEGT.

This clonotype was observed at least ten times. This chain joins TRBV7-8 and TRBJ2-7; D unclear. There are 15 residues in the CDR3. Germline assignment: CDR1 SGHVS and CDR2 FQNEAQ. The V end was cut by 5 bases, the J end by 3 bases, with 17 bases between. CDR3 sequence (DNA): TGTGCCAGCAGCGTCTCGACCCCAGATGGCTACGAGCAGTACTTC. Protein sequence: CASSVSTPDGYEQYF.

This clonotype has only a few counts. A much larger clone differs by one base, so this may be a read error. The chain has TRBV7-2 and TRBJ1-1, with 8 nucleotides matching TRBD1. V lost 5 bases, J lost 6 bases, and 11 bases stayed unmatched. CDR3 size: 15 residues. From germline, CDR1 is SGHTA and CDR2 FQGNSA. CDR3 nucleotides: TGTGCCAGCAGCCGGAATCAGGGGGCACGGTCTGAAGCTTTCTTT. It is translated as CASSRNQGARSEAFF.

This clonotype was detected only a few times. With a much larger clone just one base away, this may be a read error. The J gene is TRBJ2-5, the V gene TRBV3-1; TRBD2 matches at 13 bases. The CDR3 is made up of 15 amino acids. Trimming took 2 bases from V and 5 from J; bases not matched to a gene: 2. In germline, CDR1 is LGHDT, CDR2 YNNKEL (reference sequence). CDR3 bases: TGTGCCAGCAGCCAAACTAGCGGGGGGGAGGAGACCCAGTACTTC. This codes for CASSQTSGGEETQYF.

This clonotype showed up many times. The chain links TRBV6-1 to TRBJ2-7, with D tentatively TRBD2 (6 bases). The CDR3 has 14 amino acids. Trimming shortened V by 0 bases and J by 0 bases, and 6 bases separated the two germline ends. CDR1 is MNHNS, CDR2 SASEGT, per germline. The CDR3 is CASSEAGGSYEQYF. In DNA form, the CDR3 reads TGTGCCAGCAGTGAAGCGGGGGGCTCCTACGAGCAGTACTTC.

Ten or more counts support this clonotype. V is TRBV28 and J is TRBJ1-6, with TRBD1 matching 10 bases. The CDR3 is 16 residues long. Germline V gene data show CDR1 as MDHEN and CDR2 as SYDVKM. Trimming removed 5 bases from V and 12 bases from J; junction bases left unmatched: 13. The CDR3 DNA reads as TGTGCCAGCAGTGTACTCTCCGGGACAGGGGTTGGACCCCTCCACTTT. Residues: CASSVLSGTGVGPLHF.

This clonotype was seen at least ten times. The CDR3 loop is CSARDAGVRGNQPQHF. The CDR3 nucleotides are TGCAGTGCTAGAGATGCCGGGGTTAGGGGCAATCAGCCCCAGCATTTT. This chain uses TRBV20-1 with TRBJ1-5, with unresolved D. This CDR3 region has 16 residues. Germline CDR1 DFQATT, CDR2 SNEGSKA (reference sequence). Trimming took 0 bases from V and 2 from J, leaving 14 bases between them.

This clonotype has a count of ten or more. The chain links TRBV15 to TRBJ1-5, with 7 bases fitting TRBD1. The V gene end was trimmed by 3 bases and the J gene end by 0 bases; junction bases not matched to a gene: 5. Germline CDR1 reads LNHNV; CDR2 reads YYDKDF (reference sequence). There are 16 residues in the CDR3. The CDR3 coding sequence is TGTGCCACCAGCAGCACAGGGGAATATAGCAATCAGCCCCAGCATTTT. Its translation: CATSSTGEYSNQPQHF.

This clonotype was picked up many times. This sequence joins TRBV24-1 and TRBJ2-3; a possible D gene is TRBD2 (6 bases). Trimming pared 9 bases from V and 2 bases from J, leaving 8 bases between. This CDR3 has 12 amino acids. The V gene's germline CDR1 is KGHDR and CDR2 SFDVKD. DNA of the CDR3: TGTGCCACCGGCGGGGACACAGATACGCAGTATTTT. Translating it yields CATGGDTDTQYF.

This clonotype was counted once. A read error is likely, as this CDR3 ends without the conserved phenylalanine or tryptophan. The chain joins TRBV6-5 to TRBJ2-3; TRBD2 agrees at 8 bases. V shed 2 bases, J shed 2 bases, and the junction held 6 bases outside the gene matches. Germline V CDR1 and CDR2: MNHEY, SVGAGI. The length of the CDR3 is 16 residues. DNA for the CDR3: TGTGCCAGCAGTTACGAGACGGGGGGGATCACAGATACGCAGTATTGT. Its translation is CASSYETGGITDTQYC.

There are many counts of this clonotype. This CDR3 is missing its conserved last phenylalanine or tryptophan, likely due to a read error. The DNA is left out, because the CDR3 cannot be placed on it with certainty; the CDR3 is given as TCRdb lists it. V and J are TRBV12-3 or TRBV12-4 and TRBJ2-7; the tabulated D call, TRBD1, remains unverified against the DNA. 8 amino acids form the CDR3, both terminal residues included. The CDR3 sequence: CASSLKGN.

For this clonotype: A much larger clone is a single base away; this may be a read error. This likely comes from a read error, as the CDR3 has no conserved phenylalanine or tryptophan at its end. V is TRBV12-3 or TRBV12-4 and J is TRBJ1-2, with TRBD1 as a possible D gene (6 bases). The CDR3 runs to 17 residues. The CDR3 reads CASSQDSLQGLSYGYTS. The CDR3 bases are TGCGCCAGCAGCCAAGACTCTCTACAGGGATTAAGCTATGGCTACACCTCC.

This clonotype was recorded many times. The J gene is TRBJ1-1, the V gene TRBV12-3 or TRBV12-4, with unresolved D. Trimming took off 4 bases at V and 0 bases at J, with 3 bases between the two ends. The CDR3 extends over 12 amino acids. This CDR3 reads CASSSMNTEAFF. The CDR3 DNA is TGTGCCAGCAGTTCCATGAACACTGAAGCTTTCTTT.

CDR3 residues: CASSSSGRQGLSGGYTF. DNA for the CDR3: TGTGCCAGCAGTTCCTCGGGTAGGCAGGGCCTGTCGGGTGGCTACACCTTC. This rearrangement joins TRBV6-5 to TRBJ1-2; D is possibly TRBD1 (5 bases). V was cut by 4 bases and J by 7 bases, with 25 bases left in between. CDR3 length: 17 amino acids. Per germline, CDR1 MNHEY and CDR2 SVGAGI.

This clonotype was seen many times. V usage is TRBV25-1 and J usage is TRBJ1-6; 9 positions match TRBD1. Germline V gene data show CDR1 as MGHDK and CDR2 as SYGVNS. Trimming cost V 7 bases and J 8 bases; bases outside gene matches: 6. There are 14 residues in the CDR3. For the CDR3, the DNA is TGTGCCAGCACCGCCTGGACAGGGGATTCACCCCTCCACTTT. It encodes CASTAWTGDSPLHF.